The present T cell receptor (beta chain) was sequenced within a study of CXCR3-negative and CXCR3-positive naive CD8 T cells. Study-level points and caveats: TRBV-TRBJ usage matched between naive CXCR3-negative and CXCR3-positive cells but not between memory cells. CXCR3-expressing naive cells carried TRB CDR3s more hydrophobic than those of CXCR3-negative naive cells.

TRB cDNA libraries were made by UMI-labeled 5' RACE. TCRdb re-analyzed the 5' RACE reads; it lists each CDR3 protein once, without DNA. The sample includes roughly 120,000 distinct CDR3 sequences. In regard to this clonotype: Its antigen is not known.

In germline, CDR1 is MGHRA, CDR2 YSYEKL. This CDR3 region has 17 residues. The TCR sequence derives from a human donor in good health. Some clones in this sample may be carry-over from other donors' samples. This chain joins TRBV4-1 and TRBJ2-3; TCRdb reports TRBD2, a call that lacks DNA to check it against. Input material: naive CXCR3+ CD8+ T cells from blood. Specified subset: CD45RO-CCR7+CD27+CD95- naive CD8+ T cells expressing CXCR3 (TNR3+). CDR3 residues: CASSRPSSGGVDDTQYF.